The 4 T cell receptor beta chains reported below all come from one sample, sequenced in a study of T cells of healthy individuals. In TCRdb, the 5' RACE reads were re-called with MiXCR into one record per CDR3 protein. The data contain nearly 100,000 distinct CDR3 sequences, under 20% of them seen just once; the ten biggest clones take up approximately 5.7%. The receptors here all came from a human donor in good health.

The J gene is TRBJ2-1, the V gene TRBV30; no firm D call. V was cut by 4 bases and J by 3 bases, with 13 bases left in between. In germline, CDR1 is GTSNPN, CDR2 SVGIG (reference sequence). The CDR3 sequence is 14 residues long. Written as DNA, the CDR3 is TGTGCCTGGACCCAACGGCTAAGCTACAATGAGCAGTTCTTC. This codes for CAWTQRLSYNEQFF.

The CDR3: CASSAPDRGRVYGYTF. The CDR3 DNA sequence: TGTGCCAGCAGTGCCCCCGATAGGGGGCGCGTCTATGGCTACACCTTC. J is TRBJ1-2 and V is TRBV28; 7 bases are shared with TRBD1. The germline V gene encodes CDR1 MDHEN and CDR2 SYDVKM. CDR3 length: 16 residues. The J segment lost 4 bases and the V segment lost 5 bases, leaving 13 bases of the junction unmatched.

This clonotype was observed at least ten times. CDR3: CAISGPTSGRGNEQFF. The CDR3 DNA follows: TGTGCCATCAGTGGACCGACTAGCGGGAGGGGAAATGAGCAGTTCTTC. V gene TRBV10-3 combines with J gene TRBJ2-1; 14 bases agree with TRBD2. Per germline, CDR1 ENHRY and CDR2 SYGVKD. Unmatched junction bases numbered 6, after V lost 4 bases and J lost 7 bases. This CDR3 region has 16 residues.

This clonotype was counted between two and nine times. This chain's CDR3 is CASCDRSSYNEQFF. The CDR3 DNA reads as TGTGCCAGCTGTGACCGGAGCTCCTACAATGAGCAGTTCTTC. The J gene is TRBJ2-1, the V gene TRBV28, with D unclear. V dropped 8 bases and J dropped 0 bases, with 11 bases sitting between them. The CDR3 spans 14 residues. CDR1 and CDR2 (germline): MDHEN, SYDVKM.